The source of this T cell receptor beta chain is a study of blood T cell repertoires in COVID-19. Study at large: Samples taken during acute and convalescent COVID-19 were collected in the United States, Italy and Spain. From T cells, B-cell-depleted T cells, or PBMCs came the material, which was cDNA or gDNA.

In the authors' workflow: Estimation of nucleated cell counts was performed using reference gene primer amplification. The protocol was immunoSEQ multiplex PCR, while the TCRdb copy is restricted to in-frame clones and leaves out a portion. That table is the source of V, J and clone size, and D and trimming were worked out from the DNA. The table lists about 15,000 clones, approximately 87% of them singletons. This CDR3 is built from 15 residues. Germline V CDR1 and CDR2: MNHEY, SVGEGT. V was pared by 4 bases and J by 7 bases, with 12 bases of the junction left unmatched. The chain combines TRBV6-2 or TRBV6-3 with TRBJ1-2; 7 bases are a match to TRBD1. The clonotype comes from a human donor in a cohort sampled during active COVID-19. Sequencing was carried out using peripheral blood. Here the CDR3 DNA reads TGTGCCAGCAGTTCTCACGACAGGGACCAGGGTGGCTACACCTTC. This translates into CASSSHDRDQGGYTF.